The TCR beta chain under discussion was sequenced for a study of cytomegalovirus exposure and HLA in healthy donors. Whole-study findings and limits: It has been reported that TCR beta sequences accurately predicted the HLA-A and HLA-B alleles of most subjects. An apparent linkage of common viral pathogens to several of the most significant clusters emerged in a later analysis. Later, TCR association rates were found to vary by HLA locus, highest for DRB1 and lowest for HLA-C. Other equally common chains were less clonally expanded than HLA-associated TCR beta chains, a later analysis showed.

The primer mix had 60 Vbeta and 13 Jbeta primers. The table came from immunoSEQ multiplex PCR; TCRdb's copy has only in-frame clones and leaves some out. The data show roughly 110,000 clones, 76% seen once. A word on this clone: The antigen is undetermined.

This TCR was recovered from a young man in good health and CMV-seronegative. The sample was PBMCs.

CDR3 in amino acids: CASSPGSSGNTIYF. The CDR3 nucleotides are TGTGCCAGCAGCCCTGGGAGCTCTGGAAACACCATATATTTT. V gene TRBV7-8 combines with J gene TRBJ1-3; unclear D gene. Between the trimmed V and J ends, which lost 5 bases and 0 bases, there was a span of 8 bases. Per the germline V gene, CDR1 is SGHVS and CDR2 is FQNEAQ. The CDR3 is 14 residues long.